This T cell receptor (beta chain) was identified during a study of shared clonotypes between healthy human individuals (dated by TCRdb to 2019 to 2021). For the wider study: The cohort included a few men and a couple of women between 18 and 49 years of age. To estimate repertoire size and how much clonotype sharing occurs between individuals, the study deeply sequenced the blood TCR repertoires of several healthy adults. Each donor's leukapheresis produced roughly between roughly 0.9 and 9 billion PBMCs. For each donor, three plates each were used for CD4 naive and CD4 memory, two plates were used for CD8 naive, and one plate was used for CD8 memory. To increase sequencing depth and limit assay-specific biases, different laboratories used diverse techniques to prepare libraries and sequence TCR repertoires. Results and caveats for the whole study, not just this receptor: Based on pairwise subsampling, the degree of clonotype sharing among donors was expected to be affected by sequencing depth. Sampling was restricted to blood, and TCR repertoires in tissue are likely to differ from TCR repertoires in blood. Naive subsets generally had larger estimated clonotype richness than memory subsets. When a few donors were compared, the shared fraction of clonotypes was 5% to 6.5% for naive CD4, 3.5% to 4% for naive CD8, roughly 2.5% for memory CD4, and 0.35% to 0.5% for memory CD8. Higher generation probabilities were observed for clonotypes shared by all four sorted-subset donors than for non-shared clonotypes. Because the study included a small number of donors, the genetic and exposure-history diversity represented was limited. Rarefaction of sorted-subset datasets indicated incomplete sequencing despite the large sequencing depth.

TCR CDR3 regions were amplified from genomic DNA by multiplex PCR using the deep immunoSEQ assay. Extracted genomic DNA from each cell subset was spread evenly across all wells of several immunoSEQ 96-well plates, with each plate serving as a replicate. For sorted subsets, each replicate PCR was loaded with approximately 190 ng genomic DNA, equivalent to 30,000 or so T cell genomes. Purified libraries were quantified with a Qubit 3.0 fluorometer, sized on a Bioanalyzer 2100, and re-quantified with the KAPA Library Quantification kit. Every immunoSEQ 96-well plate was sequenced on a separate single-read 150-cycle Illumina NextSeq 550 flow cell. From the authors' description of their analysis: Because only junctional sequences without quality scores were contained in the immunoSEQ output, filtering matching that applied to full-length reads could not be performed. To assign V/J genes and CDR3, sequences were annotated against IMGT germline references using PyIR, a Python wrapper for IgBLAST v1.9. Reads with weak V/J assignments (E-value above 1e-6), missing CDR3, stop codons, out-of-frame junctions, or ambiguous translated residues were removed. V3J clonotypes were defined as sequences sharing the same inferred V gene, J gene, and CDR3 amino acid sequence. The percentage overlap between two repertoires was calculated by dividing the number of shared unique clonotypes by the size of the smaller repertoire. Repertoire richness was assessed with RTK rarefaction, the Chao1 estimator, and Recon v2.1 estimates of unobserved clonotypes. OLGA was used to compute generation probabilities for all TCRbeta clonotypes that the gDNA method yielded from a few donors. Entries here come from immuneACCESS through TCRdb and include only in-frame sequences with V and J called. Some clones fail to appear in such tables; in the studies checked, an unresolved V gene covers under half of the shortfall, and the cause of the remainder is unknown. V and J calls plus clone size are reproduced from that table; the DNA served to infer D and trimming. In this sample the table shows 2 million to 2.5 million clones, about 94% of which occur a single time. In total, the top ten clones hold roughly 0.13% of the sample.

In regard to this clone: This clone's antigen is unknown. No base quality information exists; no much larger clone differs at one position.

CDR1 and CDR2 were assigned from the germline V gene (reference sequence) as GTSNPN and SVGIG. V ends up 5 bases short and J 4 bases short, with an unmatched junction base count of 5. From cysteine to phenylalanine, the CDR3 is 13 amino acids long. Left in the record is the CDR3 DNA by itself, 39 bases read in frame from the first base. The donors were healthy, HIV-negative adults with no recently reported acute infections or vaccinations. Only Caucasian adults living in Nashville, Tennessee, USA were represented among the donors. Magnetic negative selection was used to enrich CD4+ T cells, after which naive cells were positively selected on CD45RA and the negative fraction became the memory subset. Blood was collected by leukapheresis, and PBMCs were isolated by Ficoll-Histopaque density gradient centrifugation and then cryopreserved in liquid nitrogen vapor phase. Purity and quantity of every magnetically sorted T cell population were checked by analytical flow cytometry. Each sorted fraction had its genomic DNA isolated and then quantified by UV absorbance on a Nanodrop 2000c.

The sequenced material came from naive CD4+ T cells sorted from blood. The cell subset or site label for this specimen denotes: CD45RA+ positively selected. This sequence was found in a man aged 18 to 30 in good health. The V gene is TRBV30 and the J gene is TRBJ2-1; a stretch of 7 junction bases matches TRBD1. This receptor carries the CDR3 CAWGPGQYNEQFF. The nucleotides read TGTGCCTGGGGCCCGGGACAGTACAATGAGCAGTTCTTC.